The 14 T cell receptor beta chains presented below share a single source sample, sequenced in a study of cytomegalovirus exposure and HLA in healthy donors. TCRdb's table, derived via immunoSEQ multiplex PCR, lists solely in-frame clones and lacks some. The sample contains 130,000 to 150,000 clones, more than 80% of which appear only once. Sequenced material: PBMCs. The receptors come from a woman in her 30s in good health and CMV-seropositive.

The chain uses TRBV25-1 and TRBJ1-5; 9 positions agree with TRBD1. Germline V gene sequence: CDR1 MGHDK, CDR2 SYGVNS. The trim removed 6 bases at V and 3 bases at J, leaving 9 bases unmatched. The CDR3 is 16 amino acids. For the CDR3, the DNA is TGTGCCAGCAGCGCTACCGGGACAGGGATCAATCAGCCCCAGCATTTT. Amino acid sequence: CASSATGTGINQPQHF.

The rearrangement uses TRBV6-6 and TRBJ2-7; 8 bases match TRBD1. Losses at the gene ends were 7 bases for V and 1 base for J; bases not matched to a gene: 6. This CDR3 comprises 14 residues. Germline V lookup: CDR1 MNHNY, CDR2 SVGAGI (reference sequence). This CDR3 is CASKQGATSYEQYF. As DNA, the CDR3 is TGTGCCAGCAAGCAGGGGGCCACTTCCTACGAGCAGTACTTC.

The chain employs TRBV7-2 and TRBJ2-4; 7 bases line up with TRBD1. V shed 5 bases and J 3 bases; nucleotides not matched to a gene: 10. The germline V gene encodes CDR1 SGHTA and CDR2 FQGNSA. The CDR3 runs 16 residues. The CDR3 DNA is TGTGCCAGCAGCCATCAGACAGGGCTAGGCAAAAACATTCAGTACTTC. This codes for CASSHQTGLGKNIQYF.

In this sample, this clone turned up many times. This sequence joins TRBV6-5 and TRBJ1-2; a weak D match, TRBD1 (5 bases). V lost 2 bases, J lost 5 bases, and 12 bases lay in between. Germline V gives CDR1 MNHEY, CDR2 SVGAGI. The CDR3 contains 14 residues. The CDR3 DNA reads TGTGCCAGCAGTTACGGGGCAGAACTTTATGGCTACACCTTC. As protein: CASSYGAELYGYTF.

This chain uses TRBV5-8 with TRBJ1-5; 11 nucleotides align to TRBD1. Germline trimming cut 3 bases from V and 5 bases from J; bases unmatched to any gene: 13. Germline V CDR1 and CDR2: SGHTS, YDEGEE. CDR3 length: 18 residues. CDR3 region: CASSSPSVWTGGYQPQHF. In nucleotides, the CDR3 is TGTGCCAGCAGCTCCCCTTCCGTTTGGACAGGGGGCTATCAGCCCCAGCATTTT.

This chain joins TRBV11-2 and TRBJ2-5, with 8 bases matching TRBD2. V lost 4 bases, J lost 4 bases, and 8 bases stayed unmatched. Germline V CDR1 and CDR2: SGHAT, FQNNGV. There are 15 residues in the CDR3. The CDR3 DNA follows: TGTGCCAGCAGCTCCCATGGGGCGGGAGGAGAGACCCAGTACTTC. Amino acids: CASSSHGAGGETQYF.

The chain has TRBV5-1 and TRBJ1-1; D unclear. V lost 0 bases and J 1 base, leaving 13 bases between the germline ends. CDR3 length equals 16 residues. The germline V gene has CDR1 SGHRS and CDR2 YFSETQ. Here the CDR3 reads CASSLAGGPKNTEAFF. The CDR3 DNA is TGCGCCAGCAGCTTGGCAGGAGGACCTAAGAACACTGAAGCTTTCTTT. Variable domain in full (rest from reference TRBV5-1 and TRBJ1-1): KAGVTQTPRYLIKTRGQQVTLSCSPISGHRSVSWYQQTPGQGLQFLFEYFSETQRNKGNFPGRFSGRQFSNSRSEMNVSTLELGDSALYLCASSLAGGPKNTEAFFGQGTRLTVV.

The chain links TRBV9 to TRBJ2-5; the D gene is possibly TRBD2 (7 bases). Germline V gives CDR1 SGDLS, CDR2 YYNGEE. Trimming stripped 4 bases from V and 5 bases from J, with 24 bases between. This CDR3 is built from 17 residues. This CDR3 reads CASSPRPGAGVGETQYF. The CDR3 DNA is TGTGCCAGCAGCCCCCGGCCAGGGGCGGGGGTTGGGGAGACCCAGTACTTC.

V and J are TRBV18 and TRBJ2-3; a weak D match, TRBD2 (5 bases). Germline CDR1 and CDR2: KGHSH and LQKENI. V lost 2 bases and J 2 bases, leaving 11 bases between the germline ends. This CDR3 region has 15 residues. The CDR3 reads CASSPSGGFTDTQYF. In DNA form, the CDR3 reads TGTGCCAGCTCACCAAGTGGCGGGTTCACAGATACGCAGTATTTT.

V is TRBV4-1 and J is TRBJ1-3, with 9 bases lining up with TRBD1. This CDR3 has 13 residues. Trimming cost V 1 base and J 12 bases; bases outside gene matches: 4. Per germline, CDR1 MGHRA and CDR2 YSYEKL. As DNA, the CDR3 is TGCGCCAGCAGCCAAGTAAGGACAGGGGACATATATTTT. Its translation is CASSQVRTGDIYF.

The rearrangement uses TRBV5-1 and TRBJ2-1; 7 nucleotides agree with TRBD2. Germline lookup yields CDR1 SGHRS and CDR2 YFSETQ. The CDR3 has 16 residues. V trimming: 4 bases; J trimming: 3 bases; junction bases outside the gene matches: 10. The DNA of the CDR3 is TGCGCCAGCAGCCTTAGGGCCGGCGGGAGCTACAATGAGCAGTTCTTC. Translation gives CASSLRAGGSYNEQFF.

The V gene is TRBV18, the J gene TRBJ2-5; TRBD1 agrees at 8 bases. Per the germline V gene, CDR1 is KGHSH and CDR2 is LQKENI. J was trimmed by 3 bases and V by 2 bases; bases with no gene match: 5. The CDR3 sequence is 15 residues long. Written as DNA, the CDR3 is TGTGCCAGCTCACCAACGACAGGGGTCGAAGAGACCCAGTACTTC. Translating gives CASSPTTGVEETQYF.

The V call is TRBV29-1, the J call TRBJ2-7; 7 positions agree with TRBD1. With 5 bases clipped from V and 1 base from J, the junction kept 8 bases outside the gene matches. Germline V gene sequence: CDR1 SQVTM, CDR2 ANQGSEA. This CDR3 is built from 14 residues. CDR3 amino acids: CSVYRDRDSYEQYF. DNA of the CDR3: TGCAGCGTTTACCGGGACAGAGATTCCTACGAGCAGTACTTC.

This clone was detected only a few times. The chain combines TRBV21-1 with TRBJ2-1; TRBD1 is the table's D call and was not checked against the DNA. TRBV21-1 is noted as a pseudogene. CDR3 size: 11 residues. The CDR3 loop reads CASTFQQEQFF. The CDR3 nucleotides are TGTGCCAGCACCTTTCAACAGGAGCAGTTCTTC.